The rows below give T cell receptor beta chains drawn from one sample of a study of PD-1 blockade in classical Hodgkin lymphoma. Libraries were prepared by immunoSEQ multiplex PCR; TCRdb keeps only in-frame clonotypes and omits some of them. The sample lists 80,000 to 100,000 clones, just over 90% occurring once. The sample was peripheral blood mononuclear cells (PBMCs), taken before the fourth cycle of nivolumab. The receptor set was obtained from a human donor with classical Hodgkin lymphoma. Both conserved end residues are part of each CDR3. The order of the fields is D gene, CDR3 length, V gene, J gene, clone size, CDR3 DNA, CDR3 protein. The D gene is left open where the match is weak. Size values are once, few and many counts, or a class for expanded clones, and some rows have none.

D: NA; length: 12; V: TRBV30; J: TRBJ2-7; size: NA; DNA: TGTGCCTGGACGGACACAGGATACGAGCAGTACTTC; CDR3: CAWTDTGYEQYF
D: NA; length: 11; V: TRBV27; J: TRBJ2-7; size: NA; DNA: TGTGCCAGCAGTTCCCCCATCGAGCAGTACTTC; CDR3: CASSSPIEQYF
D: NA; length: 15; V: TRBV11-2; J: TRBJ1-1; size: once; DNA: TGTGCCAGCGGTAGGGAGGGTAACATGAACACTGAAGCTTTCTTT; CDR3: CASGREGNMNTEAFF
D: NA; length: 15; V: TRBV6-5; J: TRBJ2-7; size: NA; DNA: TGTGCCAGCAGTTATGGCAATCCCCTATCCTACGAGCAGTACTTC; CDR3: CASSYGNPLSYEQYF
D: NA; length: 12; V: TRBV27; J: TRBJ2-3; size: NA; DNA: TGTGCCAGCGCTACCTCCTCAGATACGCAGTATTTT; CDR3: CASATSSDTQYF
D: TRBD2; length: 13; V: TRBV10-2; J: TRBJ2-2; size: NA; DNA: TGCGCCAGCAGCCGGGACTACTTCGGGGAGCTGTTTTTT; CDR3: CASSRDYFGELFF
D: TRBD1; length: 14; V: TRBV28; J: TRBJ2-7; size: NA; DNA: TGTGCCAGCAGTTTGTCCAGGGGGTCTAACGAGCAGTACTTC; CDR3: CASSLSRGSNEQYF
D: NA; length: 13; V: TRBV15; J: TRBJ1-1; size: few; DNA: TGTGCCACCAGCCTTAATCGGAACACTGAAGCTTTCTTT; CDR3: CATSLNRNTEAFF
D: NA; length: 12; V: TRBV10-3; J: TRBJ2-1; size: NA; DNA: TGTGCCATCAGTGAAGGAAGCAATGAGCAGTTCTTC; CDR3: CAISEGSNEQFF
D: NA; length: 16; V: TRBV7-8; J: TRBJ2-2; size: NA; DNA: TGTGCCAGCAGCTTAGGAGTGGGTTTAAACACCGGGGAGCTGTTTTTT; CDR3: CASSLGVGLNTGELFF
D: NA; length: 12; V: TRBV9; J: TRBJ1-5; size: NA; DNA: TGTGCCAGCAGCCTCCCCGGCCAGCCCCAGCATTTT; CDR3: CASSLPGQPQHF
D: NA; length: 15; V: TRBV10-3; J: TRBJ2-3; size: once; DNA: TGTGCCATCAGTGAGACAAGACTAGATAAAGATACGCAGTATTTT; CDR3: CAISETRLDKDTQYF
D: NA; length: 20; V: TRBV4-1; J: TRBJ2-3; size: once; DNA: TGCGCCAGCAGCCACCCTCGCCTTATCAAGGCCGATACGGCCACAGATACGCAGTATTTT; CDR3: CASSHPRLIKADTATDTQYF
D: NA; length: 13; V: TRBV27; J: TRBJ1-1; size: NA; DNA: TGTGCCAGCAGCTGGTTTCTGAACACTGAAGCTTTCTTT; CDR3: CASSWFLNTEAFF
D: NA; length: 14; V: TRBV11-2; J: TRBJ2-5; size: NA; DNA: TGTGCCAGCAGCTTAAATTACCCTGAAGAGACCCAGTACTTC; CDR3: CASSLNYPEETQYF
D: TRBD2; length: 15; V: TRBV5-8; J: TRBJ2-5; size: NA; DNA: TGTGCCAGCAATCGTCCGGGACTAGGTGGGGAGACCCAGTACTTC; CDR3: CASNRPGLGGETQYF
D: TRBD1; length: 15; V: TRBV5-4; J: TRBJ1-4; size: NA; DNA: TGTGCCAGCCATCCCGGGACAGCGACAGGCGAAAAACTGTTTTTT; CDR3: CASHPGTATGEKLFF
D: NA; length: 13; V: TRBV7-9; J: TRBJ1-1; size: few; DNA: TGTGCCAGCAGCAAGACAGGGAACACTGAAGCTTTCTTT; CDR3: CASSKTGNTEAFF
D: NA; length: 13; V: TRBV7-2; J: TRBJ2-7; size: NA; DNA: TGTGCCAGCAGCTTAGCGGCCTCCTACGAGCAGTACTTC; CDR3: CASSLAASYEQYF
D: NA; length: 15; V: TRBV6-5; J: TRBJ1-6; size: NA; DNA: TGTGCCAGCAGTTACTATACAGGAGGTGATTCACCCCTCCACTTT; CDR3: CASSYYTGGDSPLHF
D: NA; length: 9; V: TRBV7-9; J: TRBJ2-3; size: NA; DNA: TGTGCCAGCAGCTTAAACGGGAATTTT; CDR3: CASSLNGNF
D: NA; length: 15; V: TRBV10-2; J: TRBJ2-7; size: many; DNA: TGCGCCAGCAGTATACCGGCAACGCGGATTTACGAGCAGTACTTC; CDR3: CASSIPATRIYEQYF
D: TRBD1; length: 13; V: TRBV10-3; J: TRBJ1-2; size: NA; DNA: TGTGCCATCAGGACAGGGTTGGACTATGGCTACACCTTC; CDR3: CAIRTGLDYGYTF
D: NA; length: 14; V: TRBV6-5; J: TRBJ1-2; size: NA; DNA: TGTGCCAGCAGTTATTCCGGGACTCACTATGGCTACACCTTC; CDR3: CASSYSGTHYGYTF
D: NA; length: 13; V: TRBV27; J: TRBJ2-5; size: NA; DNA: TGTGCCAGCAGTCAAACCTACCAAGAGACCCAGTACTTC; CDR3: CASSQTYQETQYF
D: NA; length: 11; V: TRBV6-1; J: TRBJ1-5; size: few; DNA: TGTGCCAGCAGCCTCAATCAGCCCCAGCATTTT; CDR3: CASSLNQPQHF
D: TRBD2; length: 17; V: TRBV28; J: TRBJ2-7; size: NA; DNA: TGTGCCAGCATCGCGGGACTAGCGGGAGGGAGCTCCTACGAGCAGTACTTC; CDR3: CASIAGLAGGSSYEQYF
D: NA; length: 14; V: TRBV27; J: TRBJ2-1; size: NA; DNA: TGTGCCAGCAGTTTAGGCGGGACCTACAATGAGCAGTTCTTC; CDR3: CASSLGGTYNEQFF
D: NA; length: 19; V: TRBV30; J: TRBJ1-3; size: once; DNA: TGTGCCTGGAGTGTCCACTTCCTCAAGCAGGAGAACTCTGGAAACACCATATATTTT; CDR3: CAWSVHFLKQENSGNTIYF
D: TRBD1; length: 14; V: TRBV4-2; J: TRBJ2-7; size: NA; DNA: TGTGCCAGCAGCCAAGAAGGGACAGACTACGAGCAGTACTTC; CDR3: CASSQEGTDYEQYF
D: TRBD2; length: 15; V: TRBV7-9; J: TRBJ2-3; size: NA; DNA: TGTGCCAGCAGCTCTAGCGGGAGTAGCACAGATACGCAGTATTTT; CDR3: CASSSSGSSTDTQYF
D: TRBD1; length: 13; V: TRBV6-5; J: TRBJ1-2; size: NA; DNA: TGTGCCAGCAGTTATACCGGACAGGGTGGCTACACCTTC; CDR3: CASSYTGQGGYTF
D: NA; length: 14; V: TRBV28; J: TRBJ2-3; size: NA; DNA: TGTGCCAGCAGCCCCACGAGATCCGGAGATACGCAGTATTTT; CDR3: CASSPTRSGDTQYF
D: NA; length: 17; V: TRBV28; J: TRBJ2-7; size: NA; DNA: TGTGCCAGCAAGCCCTGGACAGACGCGGGACCCCGCTACGAGCAGTACTTC; CDR3: CASKPWTDAGPRYEQYF
D: NA; length: 11; V: TRBV28; J: TRBJ1-1; size: few; DNA: TGTGTCCACCGGGTGAACACTGAAGCTTTCTTT; CDR3: CVHRVNTEAFF
D: TRBD2; length: 14; V: TRBV11-3; J: TRBJ2-3; size: NA; DNA: TGTGCCAGCAGCCTAACCGCCGGGACTAGTACGCAGTATTTT; CDR3: CASSLTAGTSTQYF
D: NA; length: 14; V: TRBV28; J: TRBJ2-2; size: NA; DNA: TGTGCCAGCATACGGGACACGAGCACCGGGGAGCTGTTTTTT; CDR3: CASIRDTSTGELFF
D: NA; length: 11; V: TRBV28; J: TRBJ1-5; size: NA; DNA: TGTGCCAGCAGTACAATTCAGCCCCAGCATTTT; CDR3: CASSTIQPQHF
D: NA; length: 12; V: TRBV28; J: TRBJ2-7; size: NA; DNA: TGTGCCAGCAGTTTAGATTCCTACGAGCAGTACTTC; CDR3: CASSLDSYEQYF
D: NA; length: 13; V: TRBV6-5; J: TRBJ2-1; size: NA; DNA: TGTGCCAGCAGTCAGAAGACCTTCGGGGAGCAGTTCTTC; CDR3: CASSQKTFGEQFF
D: TRBD1; length: 15; V: TRBV19; J: TRBJ1-4; size: NA; DNA: TGTGCCAGTAGTAGGACACAGGGGAAAAATGAAAAACTGTTTTTT; CDR3: CASSRTQGKNEKLFF
D: NA; length: 12; V: TRBV28; J: TRBJ1-5; size: NA; DNA: TGTGCCAGCAGTAAGAGCAATCAGCCCCAGCATTTT; CDR3: CASSKSNQPQHF
D: NA; length: 15; V: TRBV9; J: TRBJ1-3; size: NA; DNA: TGTGCCAGCAGCGACAGAGCGGGCTCTGGAAACACCATATATTTT; CDR3: CASSDRAGSGNTIYF
D: NA; length: 11; V: TRBV6-5; J: TRBJ1-1; size: NA; DNA: TGTGCCAGCAGTTACGACACTGAAGCTTTCTTT; CDR3: CASSYDTEAFF
D: TRBD2; length: 16; V: TRBV27; J: TRBJ2-3; size: NA; DNA: TGTGCCAGCACCGGGACTAGCGGGATGGTGATAGATACGCAGTATTTT; CDR3: CASTGTSGMVIDTQYF
D: TRBD2; length: 18; V: TRBV7-2; J: TRBJ2-1; size: NA; DNA: TGTGCCAGCAGCCTGACTAGCGGGAGGCCCCAGATACACAATGAGCAGTTCTTC; CDR3: CASSLTSGRPQIHNEQFF
D: NA; length: 13; V: TRBV27; J: TRBJ1-2; size: NA; DNA: TGTGCCAGCAGTCTCAGGTGGCCCTATGGCTACACCTTC; CDR3: CASSLRWPYGYTF
D: TRBD2; length: 13; V: TRBV6-5; J: TRBJ2-7; size: NA; DNA: TGTGCCAGCAGTTCCGGGGGGGTCGGGGAGCAGTACTTC; CDR3: CASSSGGVGEQYF